The rows below give T cell receptor beta chains drawn from one sample of a study of blood T cells in healthy people across ages. TCRdb redid the calling of the 5' RACE reads with MiXCR, one entry per CDR3 protein. The sample includes nearly 800,000 distinct CDR3 sequences, approximately 25% of them seen just once. The same sample was also used in a study of T cells of mothers and their children.

Sequencing was performed on blood. The source is a boy younger than 18 in good health. Both conserved end residues are part of each CDR3. The order of the fields is D gene, clone size, J gene, V gene, CDR3 DNA, CDR3 protein. The D gene is left open where the match is weak. Clone size is not always given. Where it is, it says once, few, many or a class for expanded clones.

TRBD2 | few | TRBJ2-7 | TRBV13 | TGTGCCAGCAGCTTAGCGGTAGCCCCGGGACTAGCTCCCTACGAGCAGTACTTC | CASSLAVAPGLAPYEQYF
- | few | TRBJ2-3 | TRBV7-9 | TGTGCCAGCAGCAAAATGGCAGATACGCAGTATTTT | CASSKMADTQYF
- | few | TRBJ1-2 | TRBV7-9 | TGTGCCAGCAGCTTGGCAGGACGTCCTGGCTACACCTTC | CASSLAGRPGYTF
- | many | TRBJ1-2 | TRBV2 | TGTGCCAGCAGTGACTCGGTTACCACCTTC | CASSDSVTTF
- | - | TRBJ2-6 | TRBV28 | TGTGCCAGCAGTTTAATACCGGACTCTGGGGCCAACGTCCTGACTTTC | CASSLIPDSGANVLTF
TRBD2 | few | TRBJ2-1 | TRBV15 | TGTGCCACCAGCAGTCAAGCGGGATGGGGTGAGCAGTTCTTC | CATSSQAGWGEQFF
TRBD2 | - | TRBJ2-7 | TRBV7-2 | TGTGCCAGCAGCCGTGCGAATTCGGGGGGGCAAAGGACCTACGAGCAGTACTTC | CASSRANSGGQRTYEQYF
- | - | TRBJ1-4 | TRBV29-1 | TGCAGCGCCATACTCAGGGACGATATGGAAAAACTGTTTTTT | CSAILRDDMEKLFF
- | few | TRBJ1-2 | TRBV2 | TGTGCCAGCCCGGGGTCGCTCGAGGAGGGTCAGAACTATGGCTACACCTTC | CASPGSLEEGQNYGYTF
- | - | TRBJ1-6 | TRBV6-6 | TGTGCCAGCGGAGGGACATGGGATTCACCCCTCCACTTT | CASGGTWDSPLHF
- | few | TRBJ2-1 | TRBV3-1 | TGTGCCAGCAGCCAAGATCGCGGGGCTATTACCTCCTACAATGAGCAGTTCTTC | CASSQDRGAITSYNEQFF
- | - | TRBJ1-2 | TRBV6-2/TRBV6-3 | TGTGCCAGCAGTTCCCAGGGAGATAACTATGGCTACACCTTC | CASSSQGDNYGYTF
- | many | TRBJ2-7 | TRBV2 | TGTGCCAGCAGCCCCCTCTACTACGAGCAGTACTTC | CASSPLYYEQYF
TRBD1 | few | TRBJ2-4 | TRBV6-2/TRBV6-3 | TGTGCCAGCAGTTCCTTCCATGGACAGGCGATGAATTTAGCCAAAAACATTCAGTACTTC | CASSSFHGQAMNLAKNIQYF
- | few | TRBJ2-3 | TRBV4-3 | TGCGCCAGCAGCCAAGACTTGGCGGCCAGCCTCACAGATACGCAGTATTTT | CASSQDLAASLTDTQYF
- | few | TRBJ1-2 | TRBV15 | TGTGCCACCAGCAGCCGCTCCTACTATGGCTACACCTTC | CATSSRSYYGYTF
TRBD2 | - | TRBJ2-3 | TRBV29-1 | TGCAGCGTTGGCTCTATGAGAACTAGCGGTAGCACAGATACGCAGTATTTT | CSVGSMRTSGSTDTQYF
TRBD2 | - | TRBJ2-1 | TRBV19 | TGTGCCAGTAGTATAAATCCTAGCGGGAGAGGCAATGAGCAGTTCTTC | CASSINPSGRGNEQFF